The 18 T cell receptor beta chains presented below share a single source sample, sequenced in a study of response to subunit inactivated influenza vaccine. TCRdb ran MiXCR on the RT-PCR reads and lists one entry per CDR3 protein. The sample has more than 400,000 distinct CDR3 sequences; 6.5% to 8% are singletons. Material: PBMCs from blood, obtained less than 25 months after vaccination. The receptors shown here come from a man in his fifties or sixties who received an inactivated influenza vaccine.

The chain joins TRBV18 to TRBJ2-3, with 8 bases fitting TRBD1. Germline V gives CDR1 KGHSH, CDR2 LQKENI. CDR3 size: 15 residues. J was trimmed by 3 bases and V by 2 bases; bases with no gene match: 4. DNA for the CDR3: TGTGCCAGCTCACCAGGGACAGGCACGACAGATACGCAGTATTTT. Protein sequence: CASSPGTGTTDTQYF.

The V call is TRBV6-2 or TRBV6-3, the J call TRBJ1-5; 9 bases are a match to TRBD1. The trim removed 2 bases at V and 6 bases at J, leaving 2 bases unmatched. The CDR3 runs to 14 residues. CDR1 and CDR2 from the germline V gene are MNHEY and SVGEGT. The CDR3 region has the DNA TGTGCCAGCAGTTACAGGACAGGGGTTCAGCCCCAGCATTTT. This translates into CASSYRTGVQPQHF.

This clonotype came up a few times. The chain carries TRBV28 and TRBJ1-3; tentative D call: TRBD1 (6 bases). Trimming pared 5 bases from V and 2 bases from J, leaving 16 bases between. This CDR3 has 16 amino acids. CDR1 and CDR2 from the germline V gene are MDHEN and SYDVKM. CDR3 DNA sequence: TGTGCCAGCAGTCCCTTACAGGGAGTAACTGGAAACACCATATATTTT. Translated, it gives CASSPLQGVTGNTIYF.

This clonotype was detected only a few times. This chain links TRBV20-1 with TRBJ2-3; 8 bases are shared with TRBD2. There are 17 residues in the CDR3. With V trimmed by 0 bases and J by 8 bases, 16 bases remained unmatched. The germline V gene has CDR1 DFQATT and CDR2 SNEGSKA (reference sequence). The CDR3 DNA reads TGCAGTGCTAGAGATCTAAGGCGAGCGGGAGATGTTACTACGCAGTATTTT. Translation gives CSARDLRRAGDVTTQYF.

This clonotype has a count of ten or more. This chain joins TRBV28 and TRBJ2-7, with D possibly TRBD2 on 6 matching bases. This CDR3 spans 15 amino acids. Trimming removed 6 bases at V and 2 bases at J, with 17 bases between. Looked up from germline, CDR1 is MDHEN and CDR2 is SYDVKM. The CDR3 region has the DNA TGTGCCAGCAGGTCACCAGAGCGGGCGACCTACGAGCAGTACTTC. This codes for CASRSPERATYEQYF.

In DNA form, the CDR3 reads TGTGCCATCAGGGACTTATACATCGGAGATACGCAGTATTTT. Translation gives CAIRDLYIGDTQYF. This chain links TRBV10-3 with TRBJ2-3; tentative D call: TRBD2 (5 bases). From germline, CDR1 is ENHRY and CDR2 SYGVKD. The CDR3 loop spans 14 amino acids. V lost 6 bases and J 5 bases, leaving 15 bases between the germline ends.

The chain recombines TRBV20-1 with TRBJ1-3; D remains unclear. CDR1 is DFQATT and CDR2 is SNEGSKA in the germline V gene (reference sequence). V shed 0 bases and J shed 7 bases, with 7 bases lying between them. This CDR3 is built from 12 residues. CDR3 sequence reads: CSARDPRNTIYF. DNA for the CDR3: TGCAGTGCTAGAGATCCCAGGAACACCATATATTTT.

V and J are TRBV19 and TRBJ2-3; D not resolved. CDR1 and CDR2 (germline): LNHDA, SQIVND (reference sequence). This CDR3 has 14 amino acids. V was cut by 3 bases and J by 2 bases, with 9 bases left in between. This CDR3 is CASSMRTVTDTQYF. CDR3 nucleotides: TGTGCCAGTAGTATGAGGACGGTCACAGATACGCAGTATTTT.

The rearrangement links TRBV6-2 or TRBV6-3 to TRBJ1-2; tentative D call: TRBD1 (6 bases). V lost 2 bases to trimming and J lost 4 bases, with 14 bases between them. Germline V gives CDR1 MNHEY, CDR2 SVGEGT. The CDR3 totals 15 residues. The CDR3 DNA reads as TGTGCCAGCAGTTACCCGACGGGCAGGGGCTATGGCTACACCTTC. Encoded protein: CASSYPTGRGYGYTF.

This clonotype was seen a few times. The V gene is TRBV6-5, the J gene TRBJ2-1; 10 nucleotides agree with TRBD2. With V trimmed by 0 bases and J by 0 bases, 5 bases remained unmatched. Germline V gives CDR1 MNHEY, CDR2 SVGAGI. The CDR3 runs to 18 residues. The CDR3 DNA sequence: TGTGCCAGCAGTTACTCCGGTCTAGCGGGGGCCTCCTACAATGAGCAGTTCTTC. This translates into CASSYSGLAGASYNEQFF.

This sequence joins TRBV10-3 and TRBJ2-7; D might be TRBD1 (6 bases). Germline values: CDR1 ENHRY, CDR2 SYGVKD. There are 14 residues in the CDR3. V was trimmed by 6 bases and J by 7 bases, leaving 19 bases between them. The CDR3 loop reads CAISRDKNLQEQYF. DNA of the CDR3: TGTGCCATCAGCCGGGACAAGAATTTACAGGAGCAGTACTTC.

The chain recombines TRBV4-3 with TRBJ2-3; 11 nucleotides line up with TRBD2. Germline CDR1 is LGHNA and CDR2 is YSLEER. This CDR3 has 17 residues. Trimming at V came to 0 bases and at J to 4 bases, leaving 6 bases not matched to a gene. This CDR3 reads CASSQEALAGAADTQYF. DNA of the CDR3: TGCGCCAGCAGCCAAGAGGCACTAGCGGGGGCGGCAGATACGCAGTATTTT.

This clonotype was counted a few times. The chain employs TRBV20-1 and TRBJ2-2; 7 bases are a match to TRBD2. The germline CDR1 and CDR2 sequences are DFQATT and SNEGSKA (reference sequence). The CDR3 runs 15 residues. Trimming removed 3 bases from V and 4 bases from J; junction bases left unmatched: 8. This chain's CDR3 is CSASSAGVGTGELFF. CDR3 in DNA: TGCAGTGCTAGCTCCGCGGGAGTCGGCACCGGGGAGCTGTTTTTT.

The CDR3 loop is CASSPHRVGEKLFF. The CDR3 bases are TGTGCCAGCAGTCCCCATAGGGTGGGCGAAAAACTGTTTTTT. V gene TRBV28 combines with J gene TRBJ1-4, with no clear D. Looked up from germline, CDR1 is MDHEN and CDR2 is SYDVKM. The CDR3 loop spans 14 amino acids. V was trimmed by 5 bases and J by 8 bases, leaving 15 bases between them.

The chain uses TRBV7-8 and TRBJ1-3; 9 bases fit TRBD1. The CDR3 extends over 15 amino acids. Germline CDR1 and CDR2: SGHVS and FQNEAQ. J lost 4 bases, V lost 5 bases, and 6 bases had no gene match. CDR3 residues: CASSIQGARGNTIYF. CDR3 in DNA: TGTGCCAGCAGCATACAGGGGGCGCGGGGAAACACCATATATTTT.

This clonotype was seen many times. This chain joins TRBV7-2 and TRBJ2-3; no reliable D call. The V gene's germline CDR1 is SGHTA and CDR2 FQGNSA. The CDR3 loop spans 16 amino acids. Deletions cut 7 bases from V and 2 bases from J, with 19 bases between. CDR3 region: CASNPRTAILTDTQYF. The DNA of the CDR3 is TGTGCCAGCAACCCCAGGACCGCAATACTCACAGATACGCAGTATTTT. The variable domain in full, completed from reference TRBV7-2 and TRBJ2-3, reads GAGVSQSPSNKVTEKGKDVELRCDPISGHTALYWYRQSLGQGLEFLIYFQGNSAPDKSGLPSDRFSAERTGGSVSTLTIQRTQQEDSAVYLCASNPRTAILTDTQYFGPGTRLTVL.

The chain carries TRBV20-1 and TRBJ2-5; D call uncertain. The CDR3 contains 14 residues. The V gene lost 0 bases and the J gene lost 5 bases, with 13 bases spanning the gap. Germline CDR1 DFQATT, CDR2 SNEGSKA (reference sequence). The CDR3 spells CSARDRMGWETQYF. The CDR3 DNA is TGCAGTGCTAGAGATCGTATGGGTTGGGAGACCCAGTACTTC.

Only a few counts were recorded for this clonotype. The chain recombines TRBV10-3 with TRBJ2-1; 10 bases line up with TRBD1. CDR3 size: 15 residues. Germline CDR1 reads ENHRY; CDR2 reads SYGVKD. Trimming cost V 6 bases and J 5 bases; bases outside gene matches: 7. DNA for the CDR3: TGTGCCATCAGGCTCGGGACAGGGGTCAACAATGAGCAGTTCTTC. Its protein product is CAIRLGTGVNNEQFF.